Described below is a single T cell receptor beta chain sequence and its context. Its antigen remains unidentified. Being one base from a much bigger clone, this may be a read error. The entry originates in a study of human T cells and chemical hapten exposure. About the study: Small pooled library volume differences chiefly drove per-sample TCR yield variation. Study-level points and caveats: With regard to DPC sensitization, TCRs above 1 in 1000 frequency did not change.

CDR3 length equals 13 residues. CDR1 KGHSH and CDR2 LQKENI come from the germline V gene. Trimming removed 6 bases from V and 1 base from J, with 9 bases in between. Noted time point: healthy volunteer bleed at 2 weeks. From whole blood left unfractionated, total RNA was extracted. The library gave individual cDNA molecules unique molecular identifiers. TCRdb redid the calling of the RACE reads with MiXCR, one entry per CDR3 protein. The sample has about 130,000 distinct CDR3 sequences, roughly 9% seen once; the top ten hold around 2%. Specimen: whole blood. This TCR derives from a male donor in good health. Some clones in this sample may be carry-over from other donors' samples. The chain combines TRBV18 with TRBJ1-1; D gene ambiguous. This CDR3 reads CASSRNENTEAFF. CDR3 DNA sequence: TGTGCCAGCTCCCGGAACGAGAACACTGAAGCTTTCTTT.